Listed below are T cell receptor beta chains from one sample, sequenced in a study of radiation and T cells in renal cell carcinoma. Produced via immunoSEQ multiplex PCR; TCRdb's table is partial and in-frame only. This sample has 100,000 to 150,000 clones, with more than 75% found just once. Sequences were derived from blood, sampled from a patient whose treatment included radiotherapy and nephrectomy. All receptors come from a woman aged 70-85 years with renal cell carcinoma. Each CDR3 is given without its conserved first and last residue. Some rows have no size entry. The others give once, few or many, or a class for an expanded clone.

V	J	size	CDR3
TRBV7-2	TRBJ2-7	-	ASSLEGRGRLFYEQY
TRBV5-4	TRBJ1-2	-	ASSIQGPFYGYT
TRBV5-1	TRBJ2-7	few	ASSLKGTGSEQY
TRBV5-1	TRBJ1-6	-	ASSSGTESPLH
TRBV14	TRBJ2-1	-	ASSQVNEQF
TRBV5-1	TRBJ1-1	-	ASSLGQTNTEAF
TRBV7-8	TRBJ2-3	-	ASSLKSWRGGTDTQY
TRBV6-5	TRBJ2-5	-	ASSQDRVRQETQY
TRBV6-6	TRBJ1-5	-	ASSLDRAKQPQH
TRBV10-3	TRBJ1-1	-	ATSTAGTEAF
TRBV9	TRBJ2-5	-	ASSPREGHKTQY
TRBV14	TRBJ1-6	-	ASSQETDNSPLH
TRBV28	TRBJ1-2	-	ASNRQGGGYT
TRBV12-5	TRBJ2-5	-	ASGTSGGAGRETQY
TRBV5-1	TRBJ2-1	once	ASSSRTGVNNEQF
TRBV9	TRBJ2-1	few	ASSVGPSSYNEQF
TRBV30	TRBJ2-7	few	AWSVRYEQY
TRBV6-1	TRBJ2-7	-	ASSDGGAFPYEQY